This paragraph covers one T cell receptor beta chain sequence. Its antigen target is currently unknown. The record has no base qualities; no much larger clone is one base away. TCRbeta CDR3 regions were amplified from genomic DNA using the immunoSEQ Assay, a bias-controlled multiplex PCR. The original pipeline was this. The number of nucleated cells in each sample was estimated from the amplification of reference gene primers within the assay. To quantify the absolute abundance of each unique TCRbeta CDR3 rearrangement, sequence reads were collapsed and filtered. Productive Simpson clonality was computed per sample as the square root of Simpson's diversity index over productive rearrangements. TCRdb carries this immuneACCESS record with in-frame sequences only. Its versions omit some clonotypes, under half of them owing to an unresolved V gene in the studies checked, with the rest unexplained. Clone size and the V and J calls come from that table; the DNA yielded D and trimming. A total of 400,000 or so clones appear in this sample, roughly 91% of them only once. Of the sample, about 0.63% falls within the top ten clones.

Participants in the prospective study were enrolled through a virtual design, were aged 18 to 89 years, and lived in 24 United States geographic areas. Cohort assignment in the prospective study relied on participant-reported clinical history from a screening survey and a study questionnaire. For ImmuneRACE Cohort 3, a participant was defined as recovered based on two consecutive negative NP/OP PCR tests, clearance by a healthcare professional, or resolution of symptoms. In the prospective study, whole blood, serum and a nasopharyngeal or oropharyngeal swab were collected from each participant by mobile phlebotomists. Over an approximately two-month period, participants in the prospective study had the option of providing additional blood draws and questionnaires. Before DNA extraction, blood samples from the prospective study were shipped at room temperature or frozen. The sample is drawn from a study of blood T cell repertoires in COVID-19 (dated by TCRdb to 2020 to 2022). Describing the broader study: Samples covering the acute and convalescent phases of COVID-19 were provided by collaborators in the United States, Italy and Spain. The prospective study material was composed of cDNA or gDNA derived from T cells, B-cell-depleted T cells, or PBMCs. Deeply sampled blood TCRbeta repertoires from subjects exposed to, actively infected with, or recovered from COVID-19 were included in the dataset. A freely available public database, intended as a resource for researchers studying the immune response to SARS-CoV-2, is where the repertoires were released. Samples were obtained from the ongoing ImmuneRACE study (first 160 participants) and from 950 to 1,500 subjects provided by 6 global collaborators. The sample metadata nearly always contained a de-identified subject ID, COVID-19 status, age in years and sex. Where available, HLA class I and class II types were obtained from metadata supplied by the sample provider rather than from assay-based typing.

On the study overall, not on this receptor specifically: The quantity of clinical and demographic metadata differed by source and by participant and was supplied without curation.

The material sequenced was PBMCs or T cells enriched from blood (not recorded which). This TCR was sampled from a man aged 18 to 35 who had recovered from COVID-19.

The nucleotide sequence is TGTGCCAGCAGTGAAACGCCCTCATGGACAGGCGGCGGAGGCTACACCTTC. Translated, it reads CASSETPSWTGGGGYTF. The rearranged segments are TRBV2 and TRBJ1-2; the central 7 bases match TRBD1. From V the trimming removes 2 bases and from J it removes 8 bases, while the gene matches leave 17 bases of the junction unaccounted for. Based on the germline V gene, the CDR1 and CDR2 sequences are SNHLY and FYNNEI. The CDR3 has 17 amino acids, counting the end cysteine and phenylalanine. Only the CDR3 portion is preserved as DNA: 51 bases, with reading frame beginning at the first base. The entire variable domain, with the stretches around the CDR3 drawn from the reference TRBV2 and TRBJ1-2 proteins, is EPEVTQTPSHQVTQMGQEVILRCVPISNHLYFYWYRQILGQKVEFLVSFYNNEISEKSEIFDDQFSVERPDGSNFTLKIRSTKLEDSAMYFCASSETPSWTGGGGYTFGSGTRLTVV.